Here is one T cell receptor (beta chain) with its context. Its target is unknown. The data belong to a study of shared clonotypes between healthy human individuals. Study findings and constraints: About 5% of naive CD4 clonotypes were shared across four donors.

The J segment lost 8 bases and the V segment lost 0 bases, leaving 5 bases of the junction unmatched. Germline V gene sequence: CDR1 MGHRA, CDR2 YSYEKL. The CDR3 consists of 15 residues. Positive CCR7 selection of CD45RO-negative cells yielded the naive CD8 cells, and terminally differentiated effector memory CD45RA+ cells were excluded. Libraries were prepared by immunoSEQ multiplex PCR; TCRdb keeps only in-frame clonotypes and omits some of them. Of nearly 600,000 clones listed, around 95% were seen once; the top ten hold around 0.097%. The rearrangement uses TRBV4-1 and TRBJ2-4; 9 bases match TRBD2. The sequencing input was naive CD8+ T cells sorted from blood. This receptor was obtained from a young woman in good health. The CDR3 here is CASSQEREGEYIQYF. CDR3 in DNA: TGCGCCAGCAGCCAAGAGCGGGAGGGAGAGTACATTCAGTACTTC.